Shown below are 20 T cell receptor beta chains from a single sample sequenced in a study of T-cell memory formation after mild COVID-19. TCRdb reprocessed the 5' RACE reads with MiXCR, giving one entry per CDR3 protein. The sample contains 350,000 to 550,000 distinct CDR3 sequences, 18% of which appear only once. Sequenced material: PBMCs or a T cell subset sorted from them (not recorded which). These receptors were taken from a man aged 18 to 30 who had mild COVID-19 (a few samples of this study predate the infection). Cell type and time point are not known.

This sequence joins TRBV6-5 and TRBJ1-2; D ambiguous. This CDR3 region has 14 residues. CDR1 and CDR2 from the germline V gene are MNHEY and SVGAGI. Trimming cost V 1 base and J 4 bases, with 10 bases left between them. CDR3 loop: CASSYLEGIYGYTF. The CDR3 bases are TGTGCCAGCAGTTACTTGGAGGGCATCTATGGCTACACCTTC.

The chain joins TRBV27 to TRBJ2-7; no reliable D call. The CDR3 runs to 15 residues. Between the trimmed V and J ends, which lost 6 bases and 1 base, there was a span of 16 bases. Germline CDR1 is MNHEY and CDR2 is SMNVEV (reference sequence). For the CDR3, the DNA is TGTGCCAGCAGCGCCTTGATCGGGTCTTCCTACGAGCAGTACTTC. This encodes CASSALIGSSYEQYF.

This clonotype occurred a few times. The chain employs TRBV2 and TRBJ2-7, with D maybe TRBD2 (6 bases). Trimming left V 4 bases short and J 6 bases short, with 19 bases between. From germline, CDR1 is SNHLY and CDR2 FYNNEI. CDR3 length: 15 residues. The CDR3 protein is CASSGGVGGSSEQYF. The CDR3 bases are TGTGCCAGCAGTGGGGGAGTGGGGGGAAGTAGCGAGCAGTACTTC.

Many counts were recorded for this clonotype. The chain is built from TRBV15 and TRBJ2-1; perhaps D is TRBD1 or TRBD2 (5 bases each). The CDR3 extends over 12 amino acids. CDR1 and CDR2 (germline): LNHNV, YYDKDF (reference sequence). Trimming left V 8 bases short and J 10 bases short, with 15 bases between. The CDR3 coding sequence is TGTGCCACCGGACCCGTCGGGGCGGAGCAGTTCTTC. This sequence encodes CATGPVGAEQFF.

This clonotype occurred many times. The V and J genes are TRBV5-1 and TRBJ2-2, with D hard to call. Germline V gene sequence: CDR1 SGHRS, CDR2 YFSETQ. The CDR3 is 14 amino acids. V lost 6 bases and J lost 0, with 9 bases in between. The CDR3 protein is CASTFHTNTGELFF. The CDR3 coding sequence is TGCGCCAGCACATTCCACACGAACACCGGGGAGCTGTTTTTT.

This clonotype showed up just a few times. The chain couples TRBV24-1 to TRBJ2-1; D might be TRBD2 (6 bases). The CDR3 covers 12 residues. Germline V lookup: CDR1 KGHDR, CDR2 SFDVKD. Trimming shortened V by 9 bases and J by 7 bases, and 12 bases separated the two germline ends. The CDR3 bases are TGTGCCACCGGCGGCGGGGAGAATGAGCAGTTCTTC. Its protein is CATGGGENEQFF.

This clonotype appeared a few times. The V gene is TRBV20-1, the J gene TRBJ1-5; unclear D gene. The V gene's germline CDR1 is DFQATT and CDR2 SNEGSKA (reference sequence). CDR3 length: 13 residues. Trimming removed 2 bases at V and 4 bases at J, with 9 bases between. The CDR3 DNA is TGCAGTGCTAGATCTTTGGGGAATCAGCCCCAGCATTTT. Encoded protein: CSARSLGNQPQHF.

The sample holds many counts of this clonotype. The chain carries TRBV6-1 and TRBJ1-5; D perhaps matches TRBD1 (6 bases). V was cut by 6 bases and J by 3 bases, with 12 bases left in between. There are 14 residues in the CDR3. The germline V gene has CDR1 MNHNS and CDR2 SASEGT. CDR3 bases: TGTGCCAGCAGCCCGGACAGCTTCAATCAGCCCCAGCATTTT. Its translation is CASSPDSFNQPQHF.

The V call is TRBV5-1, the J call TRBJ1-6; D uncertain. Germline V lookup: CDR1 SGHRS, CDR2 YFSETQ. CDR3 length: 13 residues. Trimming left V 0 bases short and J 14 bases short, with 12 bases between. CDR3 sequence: CASSLETERTLHF. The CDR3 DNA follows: TGCGCCAGCAGCTTGGAGACGGAACGAACCCTCCACTTT.

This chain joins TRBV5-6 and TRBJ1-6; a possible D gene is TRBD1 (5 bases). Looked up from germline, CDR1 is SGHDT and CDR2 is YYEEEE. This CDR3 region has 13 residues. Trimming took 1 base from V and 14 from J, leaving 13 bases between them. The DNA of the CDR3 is TGTGCCAGCAGCTTGAGGGACTCGGCGACCCTCCACTTT. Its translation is CASSLRDSATLHF.

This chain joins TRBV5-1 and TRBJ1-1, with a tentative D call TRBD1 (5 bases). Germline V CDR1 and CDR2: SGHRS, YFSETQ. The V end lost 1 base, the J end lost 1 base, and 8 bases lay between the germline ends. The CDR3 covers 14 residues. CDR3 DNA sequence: TGCGCCAGCAGCTTGCAGAGGGGGAACACTGAAGCTTTCTTT. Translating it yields CASSLQRGNTEAFF.

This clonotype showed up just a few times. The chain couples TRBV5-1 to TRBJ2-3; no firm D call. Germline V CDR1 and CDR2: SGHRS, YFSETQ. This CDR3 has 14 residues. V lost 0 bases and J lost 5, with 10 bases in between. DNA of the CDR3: TGCGCCAGCAGCTTGGTTTACCGTGGAGATACGCAGTATTTT. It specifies CASSLVYRGDTQYF.

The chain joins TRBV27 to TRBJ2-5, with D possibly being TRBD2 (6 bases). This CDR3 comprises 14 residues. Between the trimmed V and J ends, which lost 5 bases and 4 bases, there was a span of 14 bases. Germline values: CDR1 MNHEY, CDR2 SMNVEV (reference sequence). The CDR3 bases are TGTGCCAGCAGTACGTTGTCCGGGGGAGAGACCCAGTACTTC. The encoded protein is CASSTLSGGETQYF.

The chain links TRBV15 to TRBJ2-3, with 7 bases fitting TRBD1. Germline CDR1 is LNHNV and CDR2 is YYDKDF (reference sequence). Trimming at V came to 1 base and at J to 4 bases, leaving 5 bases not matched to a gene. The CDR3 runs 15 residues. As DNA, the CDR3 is TGTGCCACCAGCAGAGTGCCAGGGGGAGCAGATACGCAGTATTTT. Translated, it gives CATSRVPGGADTQYF.

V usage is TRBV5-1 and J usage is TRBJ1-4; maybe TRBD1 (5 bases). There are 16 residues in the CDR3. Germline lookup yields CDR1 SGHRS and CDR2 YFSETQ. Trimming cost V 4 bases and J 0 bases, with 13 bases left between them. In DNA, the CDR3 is TGCGCCAGCAGCCCCGGGACTCATGCAACTAATGAAAAACTGTTTTTT. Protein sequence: CASSPGTHATNEKLFF. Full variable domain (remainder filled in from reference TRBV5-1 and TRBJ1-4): KAGVTQTPRYLIKTRGQQVTLSCSPISGHRSVSWYQQTPGQGLQFLFEYFSETQRNKGNFPGRFSGRQFSNSRSEMNVSTLELGDSALYLCASSPGTHATNEKLFFGSGTQLSVL.

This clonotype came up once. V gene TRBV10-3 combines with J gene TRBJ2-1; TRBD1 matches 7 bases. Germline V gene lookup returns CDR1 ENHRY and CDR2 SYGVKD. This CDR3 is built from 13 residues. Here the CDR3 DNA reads TGTTCCACCGGGACAGACCGGGACAATGAGCAGTTCTTC. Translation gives CSTGTDRDNEQFF.

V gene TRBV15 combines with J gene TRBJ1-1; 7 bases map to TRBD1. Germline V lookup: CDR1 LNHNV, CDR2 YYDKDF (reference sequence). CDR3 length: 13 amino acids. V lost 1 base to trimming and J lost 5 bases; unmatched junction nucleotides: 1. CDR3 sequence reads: CATSRVTGTEAFF. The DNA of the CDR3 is TGTGCCACCAGCAGAGTGACAGGGACTGAAGCTTTCTTT.

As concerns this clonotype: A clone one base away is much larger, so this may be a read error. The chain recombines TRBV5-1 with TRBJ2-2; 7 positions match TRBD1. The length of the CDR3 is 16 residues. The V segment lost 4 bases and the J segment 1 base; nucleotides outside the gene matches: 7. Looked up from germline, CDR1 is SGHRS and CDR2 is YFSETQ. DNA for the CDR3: TGCGCCAGCAGCGGAACCGGGACAGTGAACACCGGGGAGCTGTTTTTT. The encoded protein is CASSGTGTVNTGELFF.

The CDR3 is CATKGSGTDTQYF. CDR3 nucleotide sequence: TGTGCCACCAAGGGGTCAGGCACAGATACGCAGTATTTT. J is TRBJ2-3 and V is TRBV24-1; D may be TRBD1 (5 bases). The CDR3 has 13 residues. V was pared by 8 bases and J by 1 base, with 9 bases between. Germline lookup yields CDR1 KGHDR and CDR2 SFDVKD.

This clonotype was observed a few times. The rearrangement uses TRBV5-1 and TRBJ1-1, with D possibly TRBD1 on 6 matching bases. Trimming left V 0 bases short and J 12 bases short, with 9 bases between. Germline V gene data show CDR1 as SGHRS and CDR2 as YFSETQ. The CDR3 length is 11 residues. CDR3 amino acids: CASSLGQGTFF. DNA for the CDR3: TGCGCCAGCAGCTTGGGGCAGGGGACTTTCTTT. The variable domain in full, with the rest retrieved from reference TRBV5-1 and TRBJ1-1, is KAGVTQTPRYLIKTRGQQVTLSCSPISGHRSVSWYQQTPGQGLQFLFEYFSETQRNKGNFPGRFSGRQFSNSRSEMNVSTLELGDSALYLCASSLGQGTFFGQGTRLTVV.